This TCR beta chain appears in the sequencing data of a study of T cells in women clearing cervical HPV infection. Whole-study context: Cases were women with histologically confirmed HPV16-related CIN3 or worse, including 2 invasive cancers. Blood came at first lesion visit for cases, post-clearance for controls. General study results and limits: CIN3+ cases had significantly higher TCR repertoire richness than controls, but evenness did not differ. It is unknown whether associations predate infection; no effector/memory or HPV-specific sorting.

The table came from immunoSEQ multiplex PCR; TCRdb's copy has only in-frame clones and leaves some out. The specimen's table records tens of thousands of clones. Germline lookup yields CDR1 LNHDA and CDR2 SQIVND (reference sequence). This CDR3 contains 14 residues. As concerns this clone: Its specificity is not known. The read halts 3 residues ahead of the CDR3 end, with the missing end drawn from the germline J gene.

This chain connects TRBV19 to TRBJ1-4; 9 bases agree with TRBD1. The sample consisted of blood buffy coat. This receptor was obtained from a woman between 18 and 69 years old with a cervical HPV16 infection that either progressed to CIN3+ or cleared (not recorded which). The CDR3 DNA, read in part, is TGTGCCAGTAGTACGGGACAGGGAGATTCACCA. It is translated as CASSTGQGDSP. The whole CDR3 reads CASSTGQGDSPLFF.